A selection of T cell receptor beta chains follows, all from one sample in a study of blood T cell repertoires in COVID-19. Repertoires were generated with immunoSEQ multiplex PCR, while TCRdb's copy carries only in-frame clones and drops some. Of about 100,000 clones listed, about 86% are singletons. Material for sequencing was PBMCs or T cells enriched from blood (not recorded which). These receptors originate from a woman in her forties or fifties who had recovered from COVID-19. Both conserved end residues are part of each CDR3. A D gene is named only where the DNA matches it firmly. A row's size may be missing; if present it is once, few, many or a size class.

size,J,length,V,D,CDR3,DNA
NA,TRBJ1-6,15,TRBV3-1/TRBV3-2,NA,CASSQVPGFDSPLHF,TGTGCCAGCAGCCAAGTTCCAGGGTTTGATTCACCCCTCCACTTT
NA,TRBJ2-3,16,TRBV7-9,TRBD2,CASSLGTSGSTDTQYF,TGTGCCAGCAGCCTAGGGACTAGCGGGAGCACAGATACGCAGTATTTT
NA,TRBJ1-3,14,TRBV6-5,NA,CASRVTGGRNTIYF,TGTGCCAGCAGGGTGACGGGAGGAAGAAACACCATATATTTT
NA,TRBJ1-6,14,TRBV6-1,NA,CASSDRQENSPLHF,TGTGCCAGCAGTGATCGACAGGAAAATTCACCCCTCCACTTT
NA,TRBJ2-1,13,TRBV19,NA,CACTSQSYNEQFF,TGTGCCTGTACTAGTCAGTCCTACAATGAGCAGTTCTTC
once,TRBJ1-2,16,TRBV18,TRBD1,CASSPTGTGGRYGYTF,TGTGCCAGCTCACCCACCGGGACAGGGGGACGCTATGGCTACACCTTC
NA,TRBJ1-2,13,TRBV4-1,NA,CASSQDLARGYTF,TGCGCCAGCAGCCAAGATCTTGCGCGTGGCTACACCTTC
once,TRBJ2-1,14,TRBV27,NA,CASSLFRSYNEQFF,TGTGCCAGCAGTTTATTTAGATCCTACAATGAGCAGTTCTTC
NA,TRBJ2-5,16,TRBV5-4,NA,CASSGGNGGNQETQYF,TGTGCCAGCAGCGGGGGGAATGGGGGAAACCAAGAGACCCAGTACTTC
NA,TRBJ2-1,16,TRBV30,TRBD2,CAWSVKREDSYNEQFF,TGTGCCTGGAGTGTAAAGCGGGAGGACTCCTACAATGAGCAGTTCTTC
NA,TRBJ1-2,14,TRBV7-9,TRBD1,CASSQSGQGWGYTF,TGTGCCAGCAGCCAATCGGGACAGGGCTGGGGCTACACCTTC
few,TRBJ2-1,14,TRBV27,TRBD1,CASGPTGLSGEQFF,TGTGCCAGCGGCCCGACAGGGCTCTCAGGCGAGCAGTTCTTC